The 4 T cell receptor beta chains reported below all come from one sample, sequenced in a study of a mutant IDH1 vaccine in newly diagnosed glioma (dated by TCRdb to the early 2020s). Library preparation employed the immunoSEQ multiplex PCR assay. TCRdb's version of the immuneACCESS table is confined to in-frame rearrangements and falls short of the full clone set. An unresolved V gene accounts for under half of the shortfall where checked; the remainder is of unknown origin. The sample table holds tens of thousands of clones, of which roughly 84% were seen once. The top ten clonotypes cover 3.5% to 5.5% of the sample. Their specific antigens are unknown. The time point label, as the study defines it: week 47, end of study. Each vaccine dose was 300 ug of a 20-mer mutant IDH1 peptide in Montanide, given subcutaneously with topical imiquimod. Sequenced here: PBMCs, sampled from a glioma patient whose treatment included an IDH1 peptide vaccine. Source of these receptors: a woman in her 30s with glioma. Some clones in this sample may be carry-over from other donors' samples.

V is TRBV2 and J is TRBJ2-7; 7 bases align to TRBD2. V lost 7 bases to trimming and J lost 5 bases; unmatched junction nucleotides: 17. The germline V gene has CDR1 SNHLY and CDR2 FYNNEI. The CDR3 is 16 amino acids. The CDR3, as DNA: TGTGCCAGCACCGGCCCTGGCGGGCGGGAGAAGGACGAGCAGTACTTC. It encodes CASTGPGGREKDEQYF.

V and J are TRBV28 and TRBJ1-1; 7 bases are a match to TRBD1. Germline assignment: CDR1 MDHEN and CDR2 SYDVKM. V shed 6 bases and J 10 bases; nucleotides not matched to a gene: 11. The CDR3 contains 13 residues. CDR3 DNA sequence: TGTGCCAGCAGAGTCTCCGGGACAGCAGTAGCTTTCTTT. Translating it yields CASRVSGTAVAFF.

The V gene is TRBV11-3, the J gene TRBJ2-7; 7 bases match TRBD1. This CDR3 has 17 residues. Germline V CDR1 and CDR2: SGHNT, YENEEA. Losses at the gene ends were 3 bases for V and 2 bases for J; bases not matched to a gene: 13. Here the CDR3 reads CASSLSFGTEQPYEQYF. For the CDR3, the DNA is TGTGCCAGCAGCTTGAGCTTCGGGACAGAGCAGCCCTACGAGCAGTACTTC.

The chain couples TRBV10-3 to TRBJ2-1, with TRBD2 matching over 9 bases. Germline V gene lookup returns CDR1 ENHRY and CDR2 SYGVKD. The CDR3 totals 14 residues. With 6 bases clipped from V and 6 bases from J, the junction kept 6 bases outside the gene matches. The CDR3 DNA reads TGTGCCATCAGGCATAGCGGGAGTACCAATGAGCAGTTCTTC. As protein: CAIRHSGSTNEQFF.